The clone carrying this T cell receptor (beta chain) was seen more than once but under ten times. What it recognizes is unknown. The J segment lost 6 bases and the V segment lost 7 bases, leaving 7 bases of the junction unmatched. Germline lookup yields CDR1 SGHRS and CDR2 YFSETQ. The CDR3 runs 13 residues. This specimen belongs to a study of T cell repertoires in cytomegalovirus infection. Background on the study: Recently identified HLA-C-restricted and well-studied HLA-B-restricted CMV epitopes were used. TCR beta signatures that were public indicated CMV infection and matching HLA type.

Study-level findings and limits: Clonotypes of TCR beta that were HLA-C-restricted and CMV-specific dominated the ex vivo response.

One entry per CDR3 protein, called by TCRdb with MiXCR from the reads. Among about 150,000 distinct CDR3 sequences listed, 32% were seen once. The chain carries TRBV5-1 and TRBJ2-1, with 7 positions matching TRBD2. This material consisted of CD8+ T cells from cultured PBMCs, taken from culture after CMV antigen stimulation. The receptor was isolated from a human donor in good health (CMV status not recorded). Some clones in this sample may be carry-over from other donors' samples. In DNA, the CDR3 is TGCGCCAGCCCCTCGGCTAGCGGCAATGAGCAGTTCTTC. Protein sequence: CASPSASGNEQFF.